A selection of T cell receptor beta chains follows, all from one sample in a study of blood T cell repertoires in COVID-19. Libraries were prepared by immunoSEQ multiplex PCR; TCRdb keeps only in-frame clonotypes and omits some of them. The table records roughly 140,000 clones, 82% of them present only once. The specimen sequenced was peripheral blood. These receptors were obtained from a woman older than 75 with acute or convalescent COVID-19. The CDR3 runs from the conserved cysteine through the conserved F or W. Each record gives: CDR3 protein, CDR3 DNA, V gene, D gene, J gene, clone size. The D gene is left open where the match is weak. Only some rows state a clone size, as once, few, many or a class for expanded clones.

CASSLVAGGRETQYF,TGCGCCAGCAGCTTGGTGGCGGGAGGGAGAGAGACCCAGTACTTC,TRBV5-1,TRBD2,TRBJ2-5,once
CATSDLRSGASTDTQYF,TGTGCCACCAGTGATTTGAGGAGCGGGGCAAGCACAGATACGCAGTATTTT,TRBV24-1,TRBD2,TRBJ2-3,.
CASRARSGGTGELFF,TGTGCCAGCAGGGCTAGATCGGGGGGCACCGGGGAGCTGTTTTTT,TRBV27,TRBD2,TRBJ2-2,.
CASSRFPGGDWNEQFF,TGTGCCAGCAGCCGCTTTCCGGGGGGGGATTGGAATGAGCAGTTCTTC,TRBV3-1/TRBV3-2,TRBD2,TRBJ2-1,.
CASSPAGGRIYNSPLHF,TGCGCCAGCAGCCCCGCAGGGGGGCGAATCTATAATTCACCCCTCCACTTT,TRBV5-1,TRBD1,TRBJ1-6,.
CASSHVYRKGGGGYTF,TGTGCCAGCAGCCATGTGTACCGTAAAGGGGGGGGTGGCTACACCTTC,TRBV3-1/TRBV3-2,.,TRBJ1-2,once
CASSLGTGGWETQYF,TGTGCCAGCAGCTTGGGGACAGGGGGTTGGGAGACCCAGTACTTC,TRBV5-6,TRBD1,TRBJ2-5,.
CASSLEGGRRADTQYF,TGCGCCAGCAGCTTGGAGGGCGGGAGGCGGGCAGATACGCAGTATTTT,TRBV5-1,TRBD2,TRBJ2-3,.
CASSTWTSGSLHEQFF,TGTGCCAGCAGTACATGGACTAGCGGGAGTCTCCATGAGCAGTTCTTC,TRBV27,TRBD2,TRBJ2-1,once
CAIRGINEQFF,TGTGCCATCCGGGGGATCAATGAGCAGTTCTTC,TRBV10-3,.,TRBJ2-1,.
CAWSDGIGTGGDEQYF,TGTGCCTGGAGTGATGGTATCGGGACAGGGGGCGACGAGCAGTACTTC,TRBV30,TRBD1,TRBJ2-7,.
CASSERGYGYTF,TGTGCCAGCAGTGAAAGGGGGTATGGCTACACCTTC,TRBV2,.,TRBJ1-2,.
CSASPGNEQFF,TGCAGTGCTAGCCCCGGTAATGAGCAGTTCTTC,TRBV20-1,.,TRBJ2-1,few
CSASSRSSGELFF,TGCAGTGCTAGTTCTAGGTCCAGCGGGGAGCTGTTTTTT,TRBV20-1,.,TRBJ2-2,.
CASSFHRDRAEAFF,TGCGCCAGCAGCTTCCACAGGGATAGGGCTGAAGCTTTCTTT,TRBV5-1,.,TRBJ1-1,.
CASSDLKRLAGVPNLAKNIQYF,TGTGCCAGCAGTGACCTCAAGCGACTAGCGGGAGTCCCAAATCTAGCCAAAAACATTCAGTACTTC,TRBV6-4,TRBD2,TRBJ2-4,.
CASSPMTGRSYTF,TGTGCCAGCAGCCCTATGACAGGACGGAGCTACACCTTC,TRBV5-4,.,TRBJ1-2,.
CAISGTSGSSTDTQYF,TGTGCCATCAGTGGGACTAGCGGGTCAAGCACAGATACGCAGTATTTT,TRBV10-3,TRBD2,TRBJ2-3,.
CVRSLPTSGCTDTQYF,TGTGTCAGAAGCTTGCCGACTAGCGGGTGCACAGATACGCAGTATTTT,TRBV7-5,.,TRBJ2-3,.
CASSSGSGQGAENTIYF,TGTGCCAGCAGTAGCGGTTCGGGACAGGGGGCTGAAAACACCATATATTTT,TRBV28,TRBD1,TRBJ1-3,few
CASSPRTGGGGNQPQHF,TGCGCCAGCAGCCCCCGGACAGGGGGCGGGGGTAATCAGCCCCAGCATTTT,TRBV4-1,TRBD1,TRBJ1-5,few
CASSAGTAYGYTF,TGTGCCAGCAGTGCCGGGACAGCCTATGGCTACACCTTC,TRBV27,TRBD1,TRBJ1-2,.
CASSLWGGSYEQYF,TGTGCCAGCAGTTTATGGGGAGGGAGCTACGAGCAGTACTTC,TRBV27,TRBD2,TRBJ2-7,.
CASSSNRETQYF,TGTGCCAGTTCTAGCAATCGGGAGACCCAGTACTTC,TRBV19,.,TRBJ2-5,once
CASYYSRGTASYNEQFF,TGTGCCTCCTATTACTCCCGGGGGACTGCGTCCTACAATGAGCAGTTCTTC,TRBV27,.,TRBJ2-1,.
CASGLVHRQRQGYEQFF,TGTGCTAGTGGTTTGGTACATCGTCAAAGACAGGGCTATGAGCAGTTCTTC,TRBV12-5,TRBD1,TRBJ2-1,.
CASSLEGVTDTQYF,TGCGCCAGCAGCTTGGAAGGGGTCACAGATACGCAGTATTTT,TRBV5-1,.,TRBJ2-3,once
CASTRQGNQPQHF,TGTGCCAGCACACGACAGGGCAATCAGCCCCAGCATTTT,TRBV12-3/TRBV12-4,.,TRBJ1-5,few
CASSITGVNTEAFF,TGTGCCAGTAGTATTACAGGGGTGAACACTGAAGCTTTCTTT,TRBV19,TRBD1,TRBJ1-1,once
CASSGGQGTVLTF,TGCGCCAGCAGCGGAGGACAGGGGACAGTCCTGACTTTC,TRBV5-1,TRBD1,TRBJ2-6,once
CASSLVGVYNSPLHF,TGTGCCAGCAGCTTGGTTGGAGTCTATAATTCACCCCTCCACTTT,TRBV5-4,.,TRBJ1-6,.